Detailed here is one T cell receptor (beta chain). What it recognizes is unknown. It was by quantitative 5'-RACE with molecular barcodes that TCR beta libraries were made. MiXCR, applied by TCRdb to the 5' RACE reads, yields one record per CDR3 protein. The sample has a few hundred thousand distinct CDR3 sequences; 20% to 25% are singletons. The source of the sample is a study of CD8 T cells in ankylosing spondylitis. CDR1 LNHDA and CDR2 SQIVND come from the germline V gene (reference sequence). The ends were cut back, 6 bases at V and 6 bases at J, with 21 bases in the middle. The CDR3 is 15 residues long. Study-level findings and limits: Peripheral blood samples showed relatively rare disease-linked clones, and these clones were CD8+. Blood from ankylosing spondylitis patients appeared to carry a characteristic roughly 8-variant TCR beta motif.

This sequence originates from a male donor with ankylosing spondylitis. V and J are TRBV19 and TRBJ2-7; D is perhaps TRBD1 or TRBD2 (6 bases each). Material: blood, either unsorted or a sorted T cell fraction (not recorded which). The CDR3 protein is CASSQGRFFEGEQYF. CDR3 nucleotide sequence: TGTGCCAGTAGCCAGGGGAGGTTCTTTGAGGGCGAGCAGTACTTC.